These 28 T cell receptor beta chains came from one sample sequenced in a study of blood T cell repertoires in COVID-19. Clones were sequenced by immunoSEQ multiplex PCR, and TCRdb holds only the in-frame ones, with some missing. The sample lists 300,000 to 400,000 clones; roughly 90% were seen once. What was sequenced was PBMCs or T cells enriched from blood (not recorded which). These receptors all come from a man in his 60s who had recovered from COVID-19.

The rearrangement uses TRBV4-1 and TRBJ2-5, with 7 bases that match TRBD1. The V segment lost 4 bases and the J segment 1 base; nucleotides outside the gene matches: 6. The CDR3 spans 15 residues. Germline V CDR1 and CDR2: MGHRA, YSYEKL. The CDR3 DNA reads as TGCGCCAGCAGCCTCCGGGACAGAAGCCAAGAGACCCAGTACTTC. This translates into CASSLRDRSQETQYF.

This chain joins TRBV5-4 and TRBJ1-1; tentatively, D is TRBD1 (6 bases). Trimming left V 5 bases short and J 6 bases short, with 20 bases between. The germline CDR1 and CDR2 sequences are SGHNT and YYREEE (reference sequence). The CDR3 runs 15 residues. CDR3 DNA sequence: TGTGCCAGCAGACCCAGGGAGGGGGGAACCTCTGAAGCTTTCTTT. This encodes CASRPREGGTSEAFF.

V gene TRBV5-4 combines with J gene TRBJ2-7, with D possibly matching TRBD2 (6 bases). V lost 4 bases, J lost 7 bases, and 21 bases lay in between. The CDR3 extends over 15 amino acids. The germline V gene encodes CDR1 SGHNT and CDR2 YYREEE (reference sequence). The CDR3 DNA is TGTGCCAGCAGCCCCCAGACTAGTCGTTCGGGAGAGCAGTACTTC. It is translated as CASSPQTSRSGEQYF.

This clone was seen only once. The V and J genes are TRBV7-9 and TRBJ1-1; 7 positions agree with TRBD1. The CDR3 is 15 residues long. Germline CDR1 is SEHNR and CDR2 is FQNEAQ (reference sequence). V was clipped by 1 base and J by 5 bases; unmatched bases: 7. CDR3 sequence reads: CASSLGESRGTEAFF. CDR3 nucleotide sequence: TGTGCCAGCAGCTTAGGGGAAAGCAGGGGGACTGAAGCTTTCTTT.

J is TRBJ2-1 and V is TRBV15; D gene unclear. V was clipped by 1 base and J by 5 bases, with 6 bases between them. The CDR3 consists of 13 residues. Germline V CDR1 and CDR2: LNHNV, YYDKDF (reference sequence). CDR3 region: CATSRVGHNEQFF. CDR3 sequence (DNA): TGTGCCACCAGCAGAGTTGGCCACAATGAGCAGTTCTTC.

V gene TRBV5-1 combines with J gene TRBJ2-2, with a possible D match to TRBD1 (5 bases). The germline V gene has CDR1 SGHRS and CDR2 YFSETQ. The V and J ends lost 4 bases and 1 base respectively, with 17 bases between them. CDR3 length: 17 residues. CDR3 amino acids: CASSQGRPWVNTGELFF. CDR3 sequence (DNA): TGCGCCAGCAGCCAGGGCAGACCATGGGTGAACACCGGGGAGCTGTTTTTT.

The rearrangement uses TRBV11-3 and TRBJ2-4, with 9 bases identical to TRBD1. The V gene's germline CDR1 is SGHNT and CDR2 YENEEA. This CDR3 contains 16 residues. Trimming removed 5 bases from V and 6 bases from J; junction bases left unmatched: 11. CDR3 bases: TGTGCCAGCAGCCGTCCCGGGACAGGGTTCGGAAACATTCAGTACTTC. Protein: CASSRPGTGFGNIQYF.

CDR3 sequence reads: CASRRDGTTYFLPNYGYTF. The CDR3 coding sequence is TGTGCCAGCAGGCGGGACGGGACGACATATTTTCTTCCTAACTATGGCTACACCTTC. The chain links TRBV27 to TRBJ1-2; maybe TRBD1 (5 bases). CDR1 MNHEY and CDR2 SMNVEV come from the germline V gene (reference sequence). The germline V and J ends were trimmed by 6 bases and 0 bases, with 26 bases remaining between them. This CDR3 comprises 19 residues.

This clone appeared a single time. The CDR3 spells CASSLESHRFNSPLHF. As DNA, the CDR3 is TGTGCCAGCAGCTTAGAAAGTCACAGGTTTAATTCACCCCTCCACTTT. The genes are TRBV11-2 and TRBJ1-6; D perhaps matches TRBD1 (5 bases). CDR3 length equals 16 residues. V was cut by 0 bases and J by 6 bases, with 12 bases left in between. Germline V lookup: CDR1 SGHAT, CDR2 FQNNGV.

CDR3 loop: CATSPLGGADNEQFF. The CDR3 nucleotides read TGTGCCACCAGCCCCCTGGGCGGGGCGGACAATGAGCAGTTCTTC. This sequence joins TRBV15 and TRBJ2-1; perhaps TRBD2 as D (6 bases). Germline loops: CDR1 LNHNV, CDR2 YYDKDF (reference sequence). V lost 5 bases and J 5 bases, leaving 16 bases between the germline ends. The CDR3 contains 15 residues.

In its sample, this clone was seen a few times. The rearrangement joins TRBV19 to TRBJ2-2; 7 bases are a match to TRBD1. The CDR3 contains 14 residues. V lost 8 bases and J lost 0; bases outside the gene matches: 3. From germline, CDR1 is LNHDA and CDR2 SQIVND (reference sequence). The CDR3 region has the DNA TGTGCCAGTCGACAGGGTACGAACACCGGGGAGCTGTTTTTT. Protein sequence: CASRQGTNTGELFF. Combining the CDR3 with reference TRBV19 and TRBJ2-2 gives the whole variable domain DGGITQSPKYLFRKEGQNVTLSCEQNLNHDAMYWYRQDPGQGLRLIYYSQIVNDFQKGDIAEGYSVSREKKESFPLTVTSAQKNPTAFYLCASRQGTNTGELFFGEGSRLTVL.

This clone has a single count. J is TRBJ1-6 and V is TRBV7-2, with 8 bases aligning to TRBD1. This CDR3 spans 19 amino acids. In germline, CDR1 is SGHTA, CDR2 FQGNSA. The ends lost 1 base at V and 10 bases at J; junction bases unmatched: 18. Written as DNA, the CDR3 is TGTGCCAGCAGCTTAGACCTACGACGAGGGACAGGCCGGAGGTCACCCCTCCACTTT. It encodes CASSLDLRRGTGRRSPLHF.

V is TRBV5-1 and J is TRBJ2-5, with 8 bases that match TRBD2. V trimming: 5 bases; J trimming: 1 base; junction bases outside the gene matches: 13. The germline V gene encodes CDR1 SGHRS and CDR2 YFSETQ. The CDR3 has 17 amino acids. CDR3 loop: CASRQFQAGATQETQYF. In DNA form, the CDR3 reads TGCGCCAGCAGACAGTTTCAAGCGGGGGCAACCCAAGAGACCCAGTACTTC. Filled out from reference TRBV5-1 and TRBJ2-5, the complete variable domain reads KAGVTQTPRYLIKTRGQQVTLSCSPISGHRSVSWYQQTPGQGLQFLFEYFSETQRNKGNFPGRFSGRQFSNSRSEMNVSTLELGDSALYLCASRQFQAGATQETQYFGPGTRLLVL.

V and J are TRBV5-1 and TRBJ2-3; a weak D match, TRBD1 (6 bases). Trimming removed 0 bases from V and 6 bases from J, with 8 bases in between. Germline CDR1 is SGHRS and CDR2 is YFSETQ. This CDR3 spans 13 amino acids. The CDR3 sequence: CASSLAGADTQYF. DNA of the CDR3: TGCGCCAGCAGCTTGGCAGGGGCTGATACGCAGTATTTT.

The J gene is TRBJ2-7, the V gene TRBV5-6; 7 positions match TRBD1. The CDR3 runs 14 residues. After removal of 4 bases from V and 2 bases from J, the junction contained 6 bases not matched to a gene. Germline CDR1 SGHDT, CDR2 YYEEEE. This CDR3 is CASSPQGRAYEQYF. DNA for the CDR3: TGTGCCAGCAGCCCACAGGGGCGAGCCTACGAGCAGTACTTC.

V usage is TRBV5-1 and J usage is TRBJ2-7; D perhaps matches TRBD1 (6 bases). CDR1 is SGHRS, CDR2 YFSETQ, per germline. The CDR3 covers 14 residues. Between the trimmed V and J ends, which lost 0 bases and 2 bases, there was a span of 9 bases. CDR3 region: CASSLGTVTYEQYF. DNA of the CDR3: TGCGCCAGCAGCTTGGGGACAGTCACCTACGAGCAGTACTTC. The variable domain in full, completed from reference TRBV5-1 and TRBJ2-7, reads KAGVTQTPRYLIKTRGQQVTLSCSPISGHRSVSWYQQTPGQGLQFLFEYFSETQRNKGNFPGRFSGRQFSNSRSEMNVSTLELGDSALYLCASSLGTVTYEQYFGPGTRLTVT.

This chain links TRBV7-2 with TRBJ1-4, with D uncertain. In germline, CDR1 is SGHTA, CDR2 FQGNSA. The CDR3 extends over 14 amino acids. The V end was cut by 5 bases, the J end by 10 bases, with 17 bases between. CDR3 coding DNA: TGTGCCAGCAGCACCGAGGTTGGTGTTCGAAAACTGTTTTTT. Translating it yields CASSTEVGVRKLFF.

The chain's CDR3 is CASSSFRGQSPYGYTF. The CDR3, as DNA: TGTGCCAGCAGTTCATTTAGAGGACAGAGTCCCTATGGCTACACCTTC. The rearrangement joins TRBV6-5 to TRBJ1-2, with D possibly being TRBD1 (6 bases). Trimming pared 4 bases from V and 4 bases from J, leaving 19 bases between. Germline CDR1 is MNHEY and CDR2 is SVGAGI. The CDR3 spans 16 residues.

This clone appeared once. The chain links TRBV9 to TRBJ2-3, with a weak D call TRBD1 (6 bases). From germline, CDR1 is SGDLS and CDR2 YYNGEE. The CDR3 extends over 18 amino acids. Trimming took 3 bases from V and 0 from J, leaving 20 bases between them. This CDR3 reads CASSGGFRGITSTDTQYF. CDR3 in DNA: TGTGCCAGCAGCGGGGGGTTCAGGGGAATCACCAGCACAGATACGCAGTATTTT.

The chain uses TRBV9 and TRBJ2-5; 11 bases line up with TRBD2. The CDR3 sequence is 23 residues long. V lost 2 bases, J lost 3 bases, and 27 bases stayed unmatched. Germline CDR1 reads SGDLS; CDR2 reads YYNGEE. The CDR3 region is CASSVGTGRNYGPGLAVEETQYF. The CDR3 coding sequence is TGTGCCAGCAGCGTTGGGACAGGCCGTAATTATGGACCGGGACTAGCGGTGGAAGAGACCCAGTACTTC.

The chain combines TRBV30 with TRBJ1-3; no firm D call. Germline-derived CDR1 and CDR2 are GTSNPN and SVGIG (reference sequence). CDR3 length equals 12 residues. Trimming cost V 3 bases and J 0 bases, with 3 bases left between them. CDR3 DNA sequence: TGTGCCTGGAGACTCTCTGGAAACACCATATATTTT. Amino acids: CAWRLSGNTIYF. Drawing the rest from reference TRBV30 and TRBJ1-3, the complete variable domain is SQTIHQWPATLVQPVGSPLSLECTVEGTSNPNLYWYRQAAGRGLQLLFYSVGIGQISSEVPQNLSASRPQDRQFILSSKKLLLSDSGFYLCAWRLSGNTIYFGEGSWLTVV.

This clone showed up just a few times. The rearrangement uses TRBV12-3 or TRBV12-4 and TRBJ2-2; D not certain. This CDR3 region has 13 residues. Trimming pared 1 base from V and 5 bases from J, leaving 5 bases between. CDR3 coding DNA: TGTGCCAGCAGTTTAGGTCATACCGGGGAGCTGTTTTTT. It specifies CASSLGHTGELFF.

This chain connects TRBV9 to TRBJ2-3, with TRBD1 identical over 8 bases. This CDR3 is built from 18 residues. The trim removed 3 bases at V and 3 bases at J, leaving 15 bases unmatched. The germline gives CDR1 SGDLS, CDR2 YYNGEE. The CDR3 nucleotides are TGTGCCAGCAGCGCTTCACGCCCGGGTGACAGGGGTACAGATACGCAGTATTTT. Encoded protein: CASSASRPGDRGTDTQYF.

The chain joins TRBV5-4 to TRBJ2-7; weak D call: TRBD1 (5 bases). Trimming cost V 4 bases and J 5 bases, with 16 bases left between them. The CDR3 has 14 residues. Germline V gene data show CDR1 as SGHNT and CDR2 as YYREEE (reference sequence). The CDR3 nucleotides read TGTGCCAGCAGCCGTACAGCTCAGGGTCACGAGCAGTACTTC. The encoded protein is CASSRTAQGHEQYF. Based on the CDR3 plus reference TRBV5-4 and TRBJ2-7, the full variable domain is ETGVTQSPTHLIKTRGQQVTLRCSSQSGHNTVSWYQQALGQGPQFIFQYYREEENGRGNFPPRFSGLQFPNYSSELNVNALELDDSALYLCASSRTAQGHEQYFGPGTRLTVT.

CDR3 loop: CASSKQGAVNEKLFF. CDR3 sequence (DNA): TGTGCCAGCAGCAAACAGGGGGCAGTAAATGAAAAACTGTTTTTT. The chain has TRBV2 and TRBJ1-4, with TRBD1 matching 9 bases. Germline V lookup: CDR1 SNHLY, CDR2 FYNNEI. The CDR3 sequence is 15 residues long. Trimming at V came to 6 bases and at J to 5 bases, leaving 7 bases not matched to a gene.

The rearrangement uses TRBV5-6 and TRBJ1-2; D gene uncertain. V was shortened by 4 bases and J by 1 base, with 5 bases between the two germline ends. The germline CDR1 and CDR2 sequences are SGHDT and YYEEEE. The CDR3 has 12 amino acids. CDR3 bases: TGTGCCAGCAGCCGACTTAACTATGGCTACACCTTC. It encodes CASSRLNYGYTF.

The CDR3 region has the DNA TGCGCCAGCAGCTTGGAGGGACAGGGAGTTTATAATTCACCCCTCCACTTT. Its protein product is CASSLEGQGVYNSPLHF. The chain carries TRBV5-1 and TRBJ1-6; 9 bases match TRBD1. The V and J ends lost 0 bases and 4 bases, in that order; junction bases with no gene match: 5. There are 17 residues in the CDR3. CDR1 is SGHRS and CDR2 is YFSETQ in the germline V gene. The full variable domain, in which reference TRBV5-1 and TRBJ1-6 provide the parts outside the CDR3, is KAGVTQTPRYLIKTRGQQVTLSCSPISGHRSVSWYQQTPGQGLQFLFEYFSETQRNKGNFPGRFSGRQFSNSRSEMNVSTLELGDSALYLCASSLEGQGVYNSPLHFGNGTRLTVT.

The rearrangement links TRBV5-4 to TRBJ2-7; D gene unclear. V lost 0 bases and J 6 bases, leaving 13 bases between the germline ends. The CDR3 is 14 residues long. Per the germline V gene, CDR1 is SGHNT and CDR2 is YYREEE (reference sequence). This CDR3 reads CASSLDYSTSEQYF. The CDR3 DNA reads TGTGCCAGCAGCTTGGACTACTCTACGAGCGAGCAGTACTTC.